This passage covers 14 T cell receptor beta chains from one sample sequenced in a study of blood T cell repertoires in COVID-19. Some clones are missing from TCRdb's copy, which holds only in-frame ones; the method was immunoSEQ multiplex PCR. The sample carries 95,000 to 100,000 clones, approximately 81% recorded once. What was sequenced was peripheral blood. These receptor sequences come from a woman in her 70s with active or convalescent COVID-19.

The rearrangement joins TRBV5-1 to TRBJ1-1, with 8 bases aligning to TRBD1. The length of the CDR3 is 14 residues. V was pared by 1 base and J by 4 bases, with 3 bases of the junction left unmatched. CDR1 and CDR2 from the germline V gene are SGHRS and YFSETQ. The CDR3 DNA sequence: TGCGCCAGCAGCTTGCACACAGGGGGCACTGAAGCTTTCTTT. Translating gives CASSLHTGGTEAFF.

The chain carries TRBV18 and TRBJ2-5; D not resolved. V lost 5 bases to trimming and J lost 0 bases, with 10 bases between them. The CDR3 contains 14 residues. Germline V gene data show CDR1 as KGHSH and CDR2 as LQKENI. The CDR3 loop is CASSLLTDQETQYF. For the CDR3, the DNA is TGTGCCAGCTCATTACTTACCGACCAAGAGACCCAGTACTTC. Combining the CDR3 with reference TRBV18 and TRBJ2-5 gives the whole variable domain NAGVMQNPRHLVRRRGQEARLRCSPMKGHSHVYWYRQLPEEGLKFMVYLQKENIIDESGMPKERFSAEFPKEGPSILRIQQVVRGDSAAYFCASSLLTDQETQYFGPGTRLLVL.

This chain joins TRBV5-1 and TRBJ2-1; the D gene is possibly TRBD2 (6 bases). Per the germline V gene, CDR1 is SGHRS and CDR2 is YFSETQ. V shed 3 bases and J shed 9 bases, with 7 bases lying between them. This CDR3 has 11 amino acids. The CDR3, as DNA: TGCGCCAGCAGCTCGCGGGGTGAGCAGTTCTTC. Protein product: CASSSRGEQFF. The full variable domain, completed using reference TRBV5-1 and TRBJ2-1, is KAGVTQTPRYLIKTRGQQVTLSCSPISGHRSVSWYQQTPGQGLQFLFEYFSETQRNKGNFPGRFSGRQFSNSRSEMNVSTLELGDSALYLCASSSRGEQFFGPGTRLTVL.

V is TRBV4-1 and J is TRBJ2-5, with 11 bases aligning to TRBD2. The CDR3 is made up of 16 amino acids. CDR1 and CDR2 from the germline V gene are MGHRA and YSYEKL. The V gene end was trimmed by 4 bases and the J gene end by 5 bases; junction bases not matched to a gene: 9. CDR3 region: CASSRGSGGARETQYF. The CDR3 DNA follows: TGCGCCAGCAGCCGAGGTAGCGGGGGGGCCAGGGAGACCCAGTACTTC.

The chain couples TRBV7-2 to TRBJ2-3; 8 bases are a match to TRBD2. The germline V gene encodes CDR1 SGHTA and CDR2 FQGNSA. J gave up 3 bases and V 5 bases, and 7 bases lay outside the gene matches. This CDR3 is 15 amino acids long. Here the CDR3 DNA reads TGTGCCAGCAGCCTTAGCGGGACCCCAACAGATACGCAGTATTTT. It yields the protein CASSLSGTPTDTQYF. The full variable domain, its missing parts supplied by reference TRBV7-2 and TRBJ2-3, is GAGVSQSPSNKVTEKGKDVELRCDPISGHTALYWYRQSLGQGLEFLIYFQGNSAPDKSGLPSDRFSAERTGGSVSTLTIQRTQQEDSAVYLCASSLSGTPTDTQYFGPGTRLTVL.

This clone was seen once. The CDR3 loop reads CAISEGEGGSVLGGYNEQFF. CDR3 nucleotides: TGTGCCATCAGTGAAGGAGAGGGAGGGAGTGTGTTAGGGGGCTACAATGAGCAGTTCTTC. The rearrangement joins TRBV10-3 to TRBJ2-1; D is perhaps TRBD2 (7 bases). Germline CDR1 ENHRY, CDR2 SYGVKD. CDR3 length: 20 amino acids. Trimming pared 3 bases from V and 3 bases from J, leaving 27 bases between.

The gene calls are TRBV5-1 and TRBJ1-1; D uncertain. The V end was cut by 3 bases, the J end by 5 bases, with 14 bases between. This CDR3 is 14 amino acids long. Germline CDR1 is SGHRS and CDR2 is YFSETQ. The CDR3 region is CASSSEATSTEAFF. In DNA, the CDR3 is TGCGCCAGCAGCTCGGAGGCGACGAGTACTGAAGCTTTCTTT.

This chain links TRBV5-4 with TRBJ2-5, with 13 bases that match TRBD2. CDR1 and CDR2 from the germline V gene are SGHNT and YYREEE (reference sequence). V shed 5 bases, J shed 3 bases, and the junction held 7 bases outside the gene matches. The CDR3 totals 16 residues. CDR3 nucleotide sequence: TGTGCCAGCAGATCCACTAGCGGGGGGGCAGAAGAGACCCAGTACTTC. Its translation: CASRSTSGGAEETQYF.

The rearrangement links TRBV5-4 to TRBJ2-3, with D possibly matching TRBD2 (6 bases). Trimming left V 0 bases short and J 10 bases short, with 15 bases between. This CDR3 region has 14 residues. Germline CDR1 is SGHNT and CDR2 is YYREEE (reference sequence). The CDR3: CASSLAEGPRAQYF. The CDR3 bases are TGTGCCAGCAGCTTGGCGGAGGGGCCGAGGGCGCAGTATTTT. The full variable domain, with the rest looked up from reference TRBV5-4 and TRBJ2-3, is ETGVTQSPTHLIKTRGQQVTLRCSSQSGHNTVSWYQQALGQGPQFIFQYYREEENGRGNFPPRFSGLQFPNYSSELNVNALELDDSALYLCASSLAEGPRAQYFGPGTRLTVL.

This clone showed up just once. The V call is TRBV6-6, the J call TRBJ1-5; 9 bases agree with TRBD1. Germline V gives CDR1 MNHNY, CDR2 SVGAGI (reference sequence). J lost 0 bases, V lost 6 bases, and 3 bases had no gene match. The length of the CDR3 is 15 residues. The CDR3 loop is CASRQDRGSNQPQHF. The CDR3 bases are TGTGCCAGCAGACAGGACAGGGGTAGCAATCAGCCCCAGCATTTT.

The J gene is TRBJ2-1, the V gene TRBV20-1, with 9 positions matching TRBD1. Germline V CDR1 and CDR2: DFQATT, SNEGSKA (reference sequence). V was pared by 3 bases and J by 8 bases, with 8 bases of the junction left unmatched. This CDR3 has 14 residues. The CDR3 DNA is TGCAGTGCTAGTGGGGGACAGGGATTGGATGAGCAGTTCTTC. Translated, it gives CSASGGQGLDEQFF.

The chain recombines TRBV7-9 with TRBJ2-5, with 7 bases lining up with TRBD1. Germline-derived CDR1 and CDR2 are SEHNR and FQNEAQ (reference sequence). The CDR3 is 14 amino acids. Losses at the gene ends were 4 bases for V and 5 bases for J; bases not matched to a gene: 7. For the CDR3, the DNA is TGTGCCAGCAGCTATTTCTCAGGGGGTGAGACCCAGTACTTC. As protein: CASSYFSGGETQYF.

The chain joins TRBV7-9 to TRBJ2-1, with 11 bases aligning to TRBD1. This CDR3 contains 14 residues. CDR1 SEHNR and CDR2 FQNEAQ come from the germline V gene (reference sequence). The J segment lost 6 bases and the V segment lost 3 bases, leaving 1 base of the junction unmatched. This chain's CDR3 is CASSFGTGGNEQFF. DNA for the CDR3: TGTGCCAGCAGCTTCGGGACAGGGGGCAATGAGCAGTTCTTC.

The CDR3 DNA reads as TGTGCCAGCAGCCGCAGGACCTCACAGGGGACTGGGGAGCTGTTTTTT. As protein: CASSRRTSQGTGELFF. The chain combines TRBV7-2 with TRBJ2-2, with D possibly matching TRBD1 (7 bases). Germline loops: CDR1 SGHTA, CDR2 FQGNSA. V lost 5 bases, J lost 8 bases, and 21 bases lay in between. The CDR3 runs to 16 residues.